The 27 T cell receptor beta chains listed next were all sequenced from one sample in a study of blood T cell repertoires in COVID-19. Generated by immunoSEQ multiplex PCR, the TCRdb table keeps only in-frame clones and is missing some. The data show 250,000 to 400,000 clones, 90% seen once. Source material: PBMCs or T cells enriched from blood (not recorded which). These receptors were collected from a man in his 60s who had recovered from COVID-19.

The chain couples TRBV5-1 to TRBJ2-1, with D unclear. Germline CDR1 is SGHRS and CDR2 is YFSETQ. Trimming took off 0 bases at V and 7 bases at J, with 14 bases between the two ends. This CDR3 region has 15 residues. Written as DNA, the CDR3 is TGCGCCAGCAGCTTGGCCGGTCAGTTCGGGAATGAGCAGTTCTTC. This gives the protein CASSLAGQFGNEQFF.

A few counts support this clone. The chain carries TRBV6-5 and TRBJ1-1; TRBD1 might be the D (5 bases). Germline V lookup: CDR1 MNHEY, CDR2 SVGAGI. The CDR3 contains 15 residues. Trimming left V 6 bases short and J 0 bases short, with 14 bases between. CDR3 sequence (DNA): TGTGCCAGCAGCGTCCAGGGTATCGTGAACACTGAAGCTTTCTTT. Protein product: CASSVQGIVNTEAFF.

This rearrangement joins TRBV27 to TRBJ1-2; TRBD1 matches at 10 bases. Losses at the gene ends were 0 bases for V and 7 bases for J; bases not matched to a gene: 8. Germline loops: CDR1 MNHEY, CDR2 SMNVEV (reference sequence). The CDR3 extends over 16 amino acids. In DNA form, the CDR3 reads TGTGCCAGCAGTTTATCTCGGACAGGGGGAGGGAGTGGCTACACCTTC. Translated, it gives CASSLSRTGGGSGYTF.

The chain links TRBV7-9 to TRBJ1-2, with 10 bases lining up with TRBD1. This CDR3 is 14 amino acids long. Germline CDR1 SEHNR, CDR2 FQNEAQ (reference sequence). With 5 bases clipped from V and 8 bases from J, the junction kept 8 bases outside the gene matches. The CDR3 region has the DNA TGTGCCAGCAGCCCGGGGACAGGGGTGGTCGGCTACACCTTC. Its translation: CASSPGTGVVGYTF.

This clone was detected a few times. The chain has TRBV19 and TRBJ1-3; the match to TRBD1 covers 10 bases. In germline, CDR1 is LNHDA, CDR2 SQIVND (reference sequence). After removal of 8 bases from V and 7 bases from J, the junction contained 5 bases not matched to a gene. The CDR3 loop spans 13 amino acids. The CDR3 loop is CASLRQGANTIYF. The CDR3 nucleotides read TGTGCCAGTTTACGACAGGGGGCCAACACCATATATTTT.

This rearrangement joins TRBV5-6 to TRBJ2-2, with unresolved D. Trimming took 1 base from V and 1 from J, leaving 5 bases between them. The length of the CDR3 is 14 residues. The V gene's germline CDR1 is SGHDT and CDR2 YYEEEE. The CDR3 loop is CASSLPGNTGELFF. CDR3 bases: TGTGCCAGCAGCTTGCCAGGGAACACCGGGGAGCTGTTTTTT.

This sequence joins TRBV5-4 and TRBJ2-7; TRBD2 aligns across 7 bases. The CDR3 runs 15 residues. With 2 bases clipped from V and 4 bases from J, the junction kept 9 bases outside the gene matches. Germline loops: CDR1 SGHNT, CDR2 YYREEE (reference sequence). For the CDR3, the DNA is TGTGCCAGCAGCTTCTCCGGCAGCGGGGCTTACGAGCAGTACTTC. Protein: CASSFSGSGAYEQYF.

The V and J genes are TRBV12-5 and TRBJ2-1, with 8 nucleotides matching TRBD1. CDR3 length: 14 residues. Germline assignment: CDR1 LGHNT and CDR2 FRNRAP. Trimming at V came to 6 bases and at J to 7 bases, leaving 8 bases not matched to a gene. CDR3 residues: CASGWTGTWNEQFF. The CDR3 DNA follows: TGTGCTAGTGGGTGGACAGGGACTTGGAATGAGCAGTTCTTC.

This clone was seen a single time. The chain employs TRBV5-1 and TRBJ1-2; 7 bases agree with TRBD1. The CDR3 has 14 amino acids. Germline values: CDR1 SGHRS, CDR2 YFSETQ. V lost 4 bases, J lost 5 bases, and 8 bases stayed unmatched. CDR3 amino acids: CASSEGQPRYGYTF. The CDR3 nucleotides are TGCGCCAGCAGCGAGGGACAGCCCCGGTATGGCTACACCTTC.

The chain recombines TRBV19 with TRBJ1-1, with TRBD1 identical over 7 bases. V lost 7 bases and J lost 5; bases outside the gene matches: 16. CDR3 length equals 16 residues. Germline values: CDR1 LNHDA, CDR2 SQIVND (reference sequence). DNA for the CDR3: TGTGCCAGTAACAGGATTGAGGGGGCGGTAGGTACTGAAGCTTTCTTT. This encodes CASNRIEGAVGTEAFF.

This clone was detected once. CDR3 nucleotide sequence: TGTGCCAGCAGCTCCGAGTTGGATACGCAGTATTTT. It is translated as CASSSELDTQYF. The V and J genes are TRBV5-5 and TRBJ2-3, with D unresolved. The V end lost 3 bases, the J end lost 6 bases, and 8 bases lay between the germline ends. The CDR3 extends over 12 amino acids. Germline V CDR1 and CDR2: SGHKS, YYEKEE (reference sequence). Full variable domain (outside the CDR3, taken from reference TRBV5-5 and TRBJ2-3): DAGVTQSPTHLIKTRGQQVTLRCSPISGHKSVSWYQQVLGQGPQFIFQYYEKEERGRGNFPDRFSARQFPNYSSELNVNALLLGDSALYLCASSSELDTQYFGPGTRLTVL.

Turning to this clone: Sequence at one end of the junction differs from germline and may be a read error. This chain uses TRBV29-1 with TRBJ2-6, with 8 bases matching TRBD1. Germline V gene data show CDR1 as SQVTM and CDR2 as ANQGSEA. The CDR3 sequence is 12 residues long. The DNA for the CDR3 is TGCAGCGTTTCGACAGGGGTCAACGTCCTGACTTTC. Encoded protein: CSVSTGVNVLTF.

The CDR3, as DNA: TGTGCCAGCTCACCGGAGAACGAGCAGTACTTC. It specifies CASSPENEQYF. The gene calls are TRBV18 and TRBJ2-7; D not certain. The CDR3 is 11 residues long. Germline loops: CDR1 KGHSH, CDR2 LQKENI. The germline V and J ends were trimmed by 3 bases and 5 bases, with 5 bases remaining between them.

This clone was recorded only once. In DNA form, the CDR3 reads TGTGCCAGCAGTTTAAACAGTCAAGAGACCCAGTACTTC. It codes for CASSLNSQETQYF. This chain connects TRBV12-3 or TRBV12-4 to TRBJ2-5; no reliable D call. The V end lost 2 bases, the J end lost 2 bases, and 6 bases lay between the germline ends. The CDR3 is 13 amino acids.

The chain uses TRBV29-1 and TRBJ2-5; 9 bases map to TRBD1. Per the germline V gene, CDR1 is SQVTM and CDR2 is ANQGSEA. V shed 3 bases, J shed 5 bases, and the junction held 4 bases outside the gene matches. The CDR3 has 13 amino acids. The CDR3 spells CSVDDRGTETQYF. CDR3 DNA: TGCAGCGTTGACGACAGGGGGACGGAGACCCAGTACTTC.

The CDR3 reads CASSWGAPNTGELFF. CDR3 nucleotide sequence: TGTGCCAGCAGTTGGGGAGCACCGAACACCGGGGAGCTGTTTTTT. The rearrangement uses TRBV6-5 and TRBJ2-2, with D perhaps TRBD2 (5 bases). V was clipped by 4 bases and J by 0 bases, with 9 bases between them. The length of the CDR3 is 15 residues. Germline V gene data show CDR1 as MNHEY and CDR2 as SVGAGI.

This chain links TRBV7-2 with TRBJ2-3; no definite D call. Germline CDR1 reads SGHTA; CDR2 reads FQGNSA. Trimming left V 5 bases short and J 2 bases short, with 8 bases between. CDR3 length equals 13 residues. The CDR3 protein is CASSRFPTDTQYF. DNA of the CDR3: TGTGCCAGCAGCCGGTTCCCCACAGATACGCAGTATTTT.

V gene TRBV19 combines with J gene TRBJ1-5, with 10 bases fitting TRBD1. V lost 4 bases, J lost 4 bases, and 10 bases stayed unmatched. Per germline, CDR1 LNHDA and CDR2 SQIVND (reference sequence). The CDR3 is 17 residues long. The CDR3 region is CASSTLSTGGMNQPQHF. The CDR3 coding sequence is TGTGCCAGTAGTACCCTTTCGACAGGGGGCATGAATCAGCCCCAGCATTTT. Looking up the rest from reference TRBV19 and TRBJ1-5 gives the full variable domain: DGGITQSPKYLFRKEGQNVTLSCEQNLNHDAMYWYRQDPGQGLRLIYYSQIVNDFQKGDIAEGYSVSREKKESFPLTVTSAQKNPTAFYLCASSTLSTGGMNQPQHFGDGTRLSIL.

The chain combines TRBV19 with TRBJ2-6, with 9 nucleotides matching TRBD1. The CDR3 runs to 14 residues. Germline trimming cut 5 bases from V and 6 bases from J; bases unmatched to any gene: 2. Germline V gene data show CDR1 as LNHDA and CDR2 as SQIVND (reference sequence). The CDR3 here is CASSRTGAANVLTF. For the CDR3, the DNA is TGTGCCAGTAGTCGGACAGGGGCGGCCAACGTCCTGACTTTC.

The chain is built from TRBV18 and TRBJ1-2, with 9 bases matching TRBD1. V was pared by 3 bases and J by 4 bases, with 12 bases of the junction left unmatched. Per germline, CDR1 KGHSH and CDR2 LQKENI. The CDR3 sequence is 17 residues long. The CDR3 nucleotides read TGTGCCAGCTCACCTAACCCCCGGGACAGGGATCCCTATGGCTACACCTTC. This gives the protein CASSPNPRDRDPYGYTF.

The rearrangement links TRBV5-1 to TRBJ2-5; TRBD2 matches 10 bases. The germline V gene has CDR1 SGHRS and CDR2 YFSETQ. Germline trimming cut 4 bases from V and 1 base from J; bases unmatched to any gene: 4. CDR3 length: 15 amino acids. In nucleotides, the CDR3 is TGCGCCAGCAGCAAACTAGCGGGGAGCCAAGAGACCCAGTACTTC. Protein product: CASSKLAGSQETQYF.

Points on this clone: The sample contains more than one DNA sequence encoding this CDR3. The rearrangement links TRBV9 to TRBJ2-1; a possible D gene is TRBD2 (6 bases). Germline CDR1 is SGDLS and CDR2 is YYNGEE. The CDR3 sequence is 15 residues long. V lost 0 bases and J lost 2, with 9 bases in between. The CDR3 sequence is CASSVDGRTYNEQFF. The DNA of the CDR3 is TGTGCCAGCAGCGTAGACGGGAGAACCTACAATGAGCAGTTCTTC.

CDR3 residues: CATAPRQGYEQFF. The CDR3 DNA sequence: TGTGCCACAGCACCCAGACAGGGCTATGAGCAGTTCTTC. The chain combines TRBV6-5 with TRBJ2-1; 7 positions agree with TRBD1. CDR1 is MNHEY and CDR2 is SVGAGI in the germline V gene. This CDR3 has 13 amino acids. V gave up 10 bases and J gave up 8 bases; unmatched junction bases: 11.

The chain carries TRBV3-1 (or the pseudogene TRBV3-2) and TRBJ1-4; D gene ambiguous. In germline, CDR1 is LGHDT, CDR2 YNNKEL (reference sequence). This CDR3 comprises 17 residues. V was cut by 1 base and J by 10 bases, with 22 bases left in between. DNA for the CDR3: TGTGCCAGCAGCCAAGGTGCCGGAGTCCTTATGAGTGGAAAACTGTTTTTT. It yields the protein CASSQGAGVLMSGKLFF.

This sequence joins TRBV7-9 and TRBJ1-2, with D hard to call. V dropped 4 bases and J dropped 7 bases, with 10 bases sitting between them. Germline assignment: CDR1 SEHNR and CDR2 FQNEAQ (reference sequence). CDR3 length: 12 residues. CDR3 in DNA: TGTGCCAGCAGCTCTGGACTGGTTGGCTACACCTTC. This codes for CASSSGLVGYTF.

The V and J genes are TRBV7-2 and TRBJ1-2, with a weak D call TRBD1 (5 bases). The V gene lost 3 bases and the J gene lost 0 bases, with 14 bases spanning the gap. The CDR3 runs 16 residues. In germline, CDR1 is SGHTA, CDR2 FQGNSA. CDR3 loop: CASSLGRQSTNYGYTF. For the CDR3, the DNA is TGTGCCAGCAGCTTGGGCCGACAGTCTACTAACTATGGCTACACCTTC.

V usage is TRBV27 and J usage is TRBJ1-6; 7 bases agree with TRBD1. V lost 5 bases to trimming and J lost 6 bases; unmatched junction nucleotides: 10. The CDR3 totals 16 residues. CDR1 and CDR2 from the germline V gene are MNHEY and SMNVEV (reference sequence). CDR3 region: CASSLWRQGGNSPLHF. As DNA, the CDR3 is TGTGCCAGCAGTCTATGGCGACAGGGTGGTAATTCACCCCTCCACTTT.